The following is a TCR beta chain sequence with its context. This entry comes from a study of T-cell reconstitution after alpha-beta-depleted transplantation in children. V dropped 2 bases and J dropped 4 bases, with 15 bases sitting between them. This CDR3 contains 15 residues. CDR1 and CDR2 (germline): LGHNA, YSLEER. Preparation of the TCRbeta library used unique molecular identifiers. From the PCR reads, TCRdb called clonotypes with MiXCR, one entry per CDR3 protein. The sample includes approximately 400,000 distinct CDR3 sequences, approximately 10% of them seen just once. The material was PBMCs from the stem cell graft donor, obtained from the stem cell graft. This chain joins TRBV4-3 and TRBJ2-7; D is ambiguous. The TCR sequence derives from a human donor who donated a stem cell graft to a child with acute myeloid leukemia. CDR3 nucleotide sequence: TGCGCCAGCAGCCAATTACCTAGGCCGAATTACGAGCAGTACTTC. Its translation is CASSQLPRPNYEQYF.